This entry lists 11 T cell receptor beta chains sequenced from one sample in a study of CD8 T cells in Susac syndrome. The authors reverse transcribed 0.5 to 1 ug RNA with random hexamers. TCRdb reprocessed the immunoSEQ multiplex PCR reads with MiXCR, giving one entry per CDR3 protein. The table includes 250,000 to 350,000 distinct CDR3 sequences, roughly 94% detected once. The sequenced sample was CD4+ T cells from PBMCs. The origin of the receptors is a human donor with multiple sclerosis.

The CDR3 sequence is CASSFWGDSNNEQFF. The CDR3 DNA sequence: TGTGCCAGCAGTTTTTGGGGGGACTCAAACAATGAGCAGTTCTTC. J is TRBJ2-1 and V is TRBV12-3 or TRBV12-4; TRBD2 is a possible D gene (6 bases). This CDR3 is 15 amino acids long. Trimming stripped 3 bases from V and 5 bases from J, with 14 bases between.

The rearrangement uses TRBV29-1 and TRBJ2-6, with TRBD1 identical over 7 bases. This CDR3 is 15 amino acids long. Germline lookup yields CDR1 SQVTM and CDR2 ANQGSEA. The V gene end was trimmed by 4 bases and the J gene end by 0 bases; junction bases not matched to a gene: 3. The chain's CDR3 is CSVARDSSGANVLTF. CDR3 bases: TGCAGCGTTGCCCGGGACAGCTCTGGGGCCAACGTCCTGACTTTC.

V is TRBV10-3 and J is TRBJ1-6; no clear D. Trimming left V 6 bases short and J 5 bases short, with 14 bases between. The germline V gene has CDR1 ENHRY and CDR2 SYGVKD. The CDR3 contains 15 residues. The CDR3 here is CAIRPRTADNSPLHF. For the CDR3, the DNA is TGTGCCATCAGGCCCCGAACAGCGGATAATTCACCCCTCCACTTT.

The rearrangement uses TRBV5-1 and TRBJ2-5; no definite D call. Germline assignment: CDR1 SGHRS and CDR2 YFSETQ. Trimming stripped 4 bases from V and 1 base from J, with 8 bases between. This CDR3 is 13 amino acids long. The CDR3 coding sequence is TGCGCCAGCAGCAACCCACCCCAAGAGACCCAGTACTTC. Translation gives CASSNPPQETQYF.

The chain couples TRBV29-1 to TRBJ2-7; tentative D call: TRBD1 (6 bases). V was cut by 6 bases and J by 7 bases, with 19 bases left in between. The CDR3 loop spans 13 amino acids. Looked up from germline, CDR1 is SQVTM and CDR2 is ANQGSEA. For the CDR3, the DNA is TGCAGCGTCGCCCGGGACCCTCAGGGGGAGCAGTACTTC. As protein: CSVARDPQGEQYF.

The chain carries TRBV28 and TRBJ2-7; D gene ambiguous. Germline CDR1 MDHEN, CDR2 SYDVKM. V was shortened by 5 bases and J by 2 bases, with 4 bases between the two germline ends. The CDR3 length is 11 residues. The CDR3 here is CASSQPYEQYF. In DNA form, the CDR3 reads TGTGCCAGCAGTCAACCCTACGAGCAGTACTTC.

This clonotype occurred once. The rearrangement joins TRBV5-1 to TRBJ2-7, with D unresolved. The CDR3 sequence is 12 residues long. CDR1 and CDR2 (germline): SGHRS, YFSETQ. V lost 3 bases and J lost 3, with 7 bases in between. The CDR3 here is CASSSTFYEQYF. In DNA form, the CDR3 reads TGCGCCAGCAGCTCCACCTTCTACGAGCAGTACTTC.

The gene calls are TRBV10-3 and TRBJ2-7, with D perhaps TRBD1 (6 bases). V lost 0 bases to trimming and J lost 9 bases, with 12 bases between them. Per the germline V gene, CDR1 is ENHRY and CDR2 is SYGVKD. The CDR3 contains 13 residues. The DNA of the CDR3 is TGTGCCATCAGTGAGTCTGCTAAGGGGGTGCAGTACTTC. Translating gives CAISESAKGVQYF.

The V call is TRBV20-1, the J call TRBJ2-2, with 7 bases that match TRBD2. V lost 4 bases and J lost 5; bases outside the gene matches: 10. The CDR3 totals 15 residues. Per germline, CDR1 DFQATT and CDR2 SNEGSKA (reference sequence). CDR3 DNA sequence: TGCAGTGCTAAACGTACCAGCGGGGAGACCGGGGAGCTGTTTTTT. Translation gives CSAKRTSGETGELFF.

This rearrangement joins TRBV25-1 to TRBJ2-7, with D perhaps assigned TRBD1 or TRBD2 (6 bases each). Germline CDR1 is MGHDK and CDR2 is SYGVNS. V lost 4 bases and J 9 bases, leaving 16 bases between the germline ends. The CDR3 sequence is 13 residues long. The CDR3 loop reads CASSGGASWSQYF. In DNA form, the CDR3 reads TGTGCCAGCAGTGGGGGGGCATCCTGGTCGCAGTACTTC.

V and J are TRBV12-3 or TRBV12-4 and TRBJ2-3; D is perhaps TRBD1 or TRBD2 (5 bases each). The CDR3 runs to 15 residues. V lost 3 bases and J 2 bases, leaving 12 bases between the germline ends. CDR3 DNA: TGTGCCAGCAGTTTCTCTCCCGGGGCCACAGATACGCAGTATTTT. This encodes CASSFSPGATDTQYF.